The 6 T cell receptor beta chains reported below all come from one sample, sequenced in a study of neurological immune-mediated disorders. TCRdb re-called the 5' RACE reads with MiXCR, one entry per CDR3 protein. The data show fewer than 85,000 distinct CDR3 sequences, 3.5% to 5.5% seen once. Time point of the sample: longitudinal time-point 3. The material sequenced was PBMCs. These receptors were collected from a woman in her sixties or seventies with multiple sclerosis.

This clonotype was observed at least ten times. The CDR3 here is CASRPQVAGELFF. CDR3 in DNA: TGTGCCAGCAGGCCCCAGGTAGCCGGGGAGCTGTTTTTT. This chain uses TRBV12-3 or TRBV12-4 with TRBJ2-2; D is unresolved. The V and J ends lost 6 bases and 6 bases respectively, with 11 bases between them. The CDR3 has 13 amino acids.

This clonotype has at least ten counts. This chain uses TRBV12-3 or TRBV12-4 with TRBJ2-2; perhaps TRBD2 as D (6 bases). V gave up 3 bases and J gave up 1 base, with 9 bases separating them. The CDR3 contains 15 residues. The CDR3 DNA is TGTGCCAGCAGTTTTAGGGGAGGGAACACCGGGGAGCTGTTTTTT. As protein: CASSFRGGNTGELFF.

This clonotype was picked up many times. The chain is built from TRBV5-1 and TRBJ2-5; D tentatively fits TRBD1 or TRBD2 (5 bases each). This CDR3 comprises 15 residues. From germline, CDR1 is SGHRS and CDR2 YFSETQ. V was trimmed by 5 bases and J by 2 bases, leaving 16 bases between them. CDR3 sequence reads: CASSPAEGKQETQYF. The CDR3 nucleotides are TGCGCCAGCAGTCCGGCAGAGGGGAAGCAAGAGACCCAGTACTTC.

This clonotype was found many times. V usage is TRBV5-1 and J usage is TRBJ1-1, with TRBD1 identical over 9 bases. The CDR3 length is 15 residues. Germline V gene sequence: CDR1 SGHRS, CDR2 YFSETQ. Trimming took 4 bases from V and 10 from J; bases not matched to a gene: 14. The CDR3 DNA is TGCGCCAGCAGCGCCGGGACAGGGCGTACGACGACAGCTTTCTTT. Amino acids: CASSAGTGRTTTAFF.

The table lists this clonotype with many counts. The chain is built from TRBV5-5 and TRBJ2-5; 7 positions match TRBD2. Germline V gene sequence: CDR1 SGHKS, CDR2 YYEKEE (reference sequence). The V segment lost 5 bases and the J segment 4 bases; nucleotides outside the gene matches: 11. CDR3 length equals 15 residues. The CDR3 DNA is TGTGCCAGCAGACCCGGACTAGGGAACGTAGAGACCCAGTACTTC. It specifies CASRPGLGNVETQYF.

This clonotype has at least ten counts. The rearrangement links TRBV5-1 to TRBJ2-5, with no clear D. This CDR3 comprises 14 residues. V was cut by 4 bases and J by 2 bases, with 12 bases left in between. Germline V lookup: CDR1 SGHRS, CDR2 YFSETQ. The CDR3 DNA is TGCGCCAGCAGCGTACAGCAACGACAAGAGACCCAGTACTTC. It specifies CASSVQQRQETQYF.